Detailed here is one T cell receptor beta chain. Its antigen is unknown. Base qualities are not provided; no much larger clone lies one nucleotide away. This sample was included in a study of T cell changes during pregnancy in multiple sclerosis (dated by TCRdb to 2018 to 2020). Regarding the research as a whole: The study examined how the T cell repertoire changed over the course of pregnancy in women with multiple sclerosis.

Libraries were built with the immunoSEQ multiplex PCR assay. Not all clones reach the TCRdb copy of this immuneACCESS table, which keeps in-frame sequences only. Checked studies attribute under half of the gap to unresolved V genes and leave the rest unexplained. A total of fewer than 75,000 clones appear in this sample, less than 95% of them only once. The top ten clones comprise 3% to 4% of the sample. V is clipped by 0 bases and J by 4 bases, and the sequence between their germline boundaries is 22 bases long. The germline V gene sets CDR1 to SGHRS and CDR2 to YFSETQ. The CDR3 runs 18 amino acids, cysteine and phenylalanine included. Of all the DNA, just the CDR3 is kept, 54 bases in frame from base 1.

The sequence was collected from a female donor in good health, enrolled as a control in a pregnancy study. The chain was built from TRBV5-1 and TRBJ1-2, with the D gene not clear enough to name. This material consisted of peripheral blood, taken after pregnancy. The CDR3 reads CASSLGLPSGGFGYGYTF. The DNA reads as follows: TGCGCCAGCAGCTTGGGCCTACCCTCGGGAGGGTTTGGCTATGGCTACACCTTC. Beyond the CDR3, the reference TRBV5-1 and TRBJ1-2 genes provide the residues; the full variable domain reads: KAGVTQTPRYLIKTRGQQVTLSCSPISGHRSVSWYQQTPGQGLQFLFEYFSETQRNKGNFPGRFSGRQFSNSRSEMNVSTLELGDSALYLCASSLGLPSGGFGYGYTFGSGTRLTVV.